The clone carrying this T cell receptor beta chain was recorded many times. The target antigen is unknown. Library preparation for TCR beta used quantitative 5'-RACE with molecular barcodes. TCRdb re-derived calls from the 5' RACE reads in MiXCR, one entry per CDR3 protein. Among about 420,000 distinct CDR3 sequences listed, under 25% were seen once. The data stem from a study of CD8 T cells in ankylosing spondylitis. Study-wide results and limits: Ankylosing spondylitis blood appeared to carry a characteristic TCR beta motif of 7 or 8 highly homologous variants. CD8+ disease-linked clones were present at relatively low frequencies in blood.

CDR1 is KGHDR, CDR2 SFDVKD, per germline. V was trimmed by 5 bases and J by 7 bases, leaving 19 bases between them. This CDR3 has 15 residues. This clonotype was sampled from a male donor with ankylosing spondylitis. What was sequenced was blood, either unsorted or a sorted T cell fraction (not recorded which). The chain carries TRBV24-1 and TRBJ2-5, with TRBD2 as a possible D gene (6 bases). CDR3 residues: CATSVQEDYYGTQYF. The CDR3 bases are TGTGCCACCAGTGTCCAAGAGGACTATTATGGGACCCAGTACTTC.